The 30 T cell receptor beta chains presented below share a single source sample, sequenced in a study of blood T cell repertoires in COVID-19. The assay was immunoSEQ multiplex PCR, and TCRdb's table has in-frame clones only and misses some. The table records over 200,000 clones, around four fifths of them present only once. Sequences were obtained from peripheral blood. The receptors originated from a woman at least 80 years old with active or convalescent COVID-19.

This chain links TRBV4-3 with TRBJ2-5; 10 bases match TRBD2. V dropped 0 bases and J dropped 9; count of bases not matched to a gene: 10. The germline V gene encodes CDR1 LGHNA and CDR2 YSLEER. This CDR3 has 16 amino acids. CDR3: CASSQDTSGGAKAQYF. In DNA, the CDR3 is TGCGCCAGCAGCCAAGATACGAGCGGGGGGGCCAAGGCCCAGTACTTC.

This rearrangement joins TRBV7-2 to TRBJ2-5; possibly TRBD2 for D (6 bases). CDR3 length equals 17 residues. Deletions cut 1 base from V and 1 base from J, with 16 bases between. CDR1 and CDR2 from the germline V gene are SGHTA and FQGNSA. The DNA of the CDR3 is TGTGCCAGCAGCTTAGATATAGCGGCGACCAGCCAAGAGACCCAGTACTTC. Amino acid sequence: CASSLDIAATSQETQYF. Variable domain in full (rest from reference TRBV7-2 and TRBJ2-5): GAGVSQSPSNKVTEKGKDVELRCDPISGHTALYWYRQSLGQGLEFLIYFQGNSAPDKSGLPSDRFSAERTGGSVSTLTIQRTQQEDSAVYLCASSLDIAATSQETQYFGPGTRLLVL.

The gene calls are TRBV28 and TRBJ1-1; TRBD1 agrees at 7 bases. This CDR3 comprises 15 residues. The germline V gene encodes CDR1 MDHEN and CDR2 SYDVKM. V gave up 3 bases and J gave up 4 bases; unmatched junction bases: 8. This chain's CDR3 is CASSFFAGGTTEAFF. The CDR3, as DNA: TGTGCCAGCAGTTTCTTTGCAGGGGGGACCACTGAAGCTTTCTTT.

The V call is TRBV5-8, the J call TRBJ2-6; TRBD1 aligns across 7 bases. J gave up 0 bases and V 1 base, and 7 bases lay outside the gene matches. Germline V CDR1 and CDR2: SGHTS, YDEGEE. This CDR3 has 18 residues. The DNA of the CDR3 is TGTGCCAGCAGCTTGAAGGGACAGATCTTCTCTGGGGCCAACGTCCTGACTTTC. Amino acid sequence: CASSLKGQIFSGANVLTF.

V is TRBV7-9 and J is TRBJ2-3, with 8 bases matching TRBD2. Germline loops: CDR1 SEHNR, CDR2 FQNEAQ (reference sequence). The CDR3 extends over 16 amino acids. With V trimmed by 2 bases and J by 6 bases, 10 bases remained unmatched. The CDR3 coding sequence is TGTGCCAGCAGCTTAATGAAACCGGGGGGGCCTGATACGCAGTATTTT. It encodes CASSLMKPGGPDTQYF.

The chain links TRBV7-2 to TRBJ1-6; D is possibly TRBD1 (5 bases). Germline CDR1 is SGHTA and CDR2 is FQGNSA. Trimming pared 6 bases from V and 4 bases from J, leaving 16 bases between. CDR3 size: 16 residues. CDR3 DNA sequence: TGTGCCAGCAGTATTAGGGGCAGCCAATATAATTCACCCCTCCACTTT. Protein: CASSIRGSQYNSPLHF.

As to this clone: Additional DNA sequences in this sample encode the identical CDR3. The chain couples TRBV10-3 to TRBJ2-7, with 9 bases matching TRBD1. V shed 6 bases and J 4 bases; nucleotides not matched to a gene: 1. The CDR3 has 12 amino acids. Germline values: CDR1 ENHRY, CDR2 SYGVKD. The DNA for the CDR3 is TGTGCCATCAGCGGACAGGGGTACGAGCAGTACTTC. Its protein is CAISGQGYEQYF.

This CDR3 reads CASSRGQGESSPLHF. DNA for the CDR3: TGTGCCAGCAGCCGCGGACAGGGGGAATCTTCACCCCTCCACTTT. This rearrangement joins TRBV5-5 to TRBJ1-6; 10 nucleotides agree with TRBD1. V lost 4 bases, J lost 9 bases, and 7 bases stayed unmatched. This CDR3 is built from 15 residues. Germline CDR1 is SGHKS and CDR2 is YYEKEE (reference sequence).

V usage is TRBV16 and J usage is TRBJ1-5, with TRBD1 as a possible D gene (5 bases). V lost 0 bases, J lost 2 bases, and 23 bases lay in between. The CDR3 totals 20 residues. CDR1 and CDR2 from the germline V gene are KGHSY and FQNENV. CDR3 DNA sequence: TGTGCCAGCAGCCAATCGGATAAGGTAGGGCACGCGGGGGGCAATCAGCCCCAGCATTTT. Translation: CASSQSDKVGHAGGNQPQHF.

This clone was picked up a small number of times. The V call is TRBV27, the J call TRBJ2-7; 7 bases align to TRBD1. CDR1 is MNHEY and CDR2 is SMNVEV in the germline V gene (reference sequence). V shed 9 bases, J shed 1 base, and the junction held 3 bases outside the gene matches. The length of the CDR3 is 12 residues. Written as DNA, the CDR3 is TGTGCCAGTCGGACAGGTTCCTACGAGCAGTACTTC. It translates to CASRTGSYEQYF.

This chain uses TRBV5-4 with TRBJ1-1; D is undetermined. Germline V gives CDR1 SGHNT, CDR2 YYREEE (reference sequence). The V end lost 7 bases, the J end lost 3 bases, and 10 bases lay between the germline ends. This CDR3 region has 12 residues. DNA for the CDR3: TGTGCCAGCGGGAAGAGGGACACTGAAGCTTTCTTT. Its protein is CASGKRDTEAFF.

The CDR3 spells CASSLEGTGRGYGYTF. The CDR3 nucleotides read TGTGCCAGCAGCTTAGAAGGGACAGGGCGCGGCTATGGCTACACCTTC. The rearrangement links TRBV7-2 to TRBJ1-2; the match to TRBD1 covers 9 bases. This CDR3 is built from 16 residues. V lost 1 base to trimming and J lost 4 bases; unmatched junction nucleotides: 7. Germline V CDR1 and CDR2: SGHTA, FQGNSA.

The genes are TRBV19 and TRBJ2-2; the match to TRBD2 covers 15 bases. Germline assignment: CDR1 LNHDA and CDR2 SQIVND (reference sequence). The CDR3 is 16 amino acids. The junction had 2 bases not matched to a gene; V was cut back by 3 bases and J by 6 bases. DNA of the CDR3: TGTGCCAGTAGTATCTGGACTAGCGGGAGGGCCGGGGAGCTGTTTTTT. This codes for CASSIWTSGRAGELFF.

CDR3: CAWSSGGKNIQYF. The CDR3 DNA follows: TGTGCCTGGAGTTCAGGGGGCAAAAACATTCAGTACTTC. The V gene is TRBV30, the J gene TRBJ2-4; TRBD1 agrees at 7 bases. The CDR3 runs 13 residues. V lost 2 bases to trimming and J lost 3 bases; unmatched junction nucleotides: 1. Germline V CDR1 and CDR2: GTSNPN, SVGIG (reference sequence).

This rearrangement joins TRBV5-6 to TRBJ2-7; TRBD1 might be the D (5 bases). The CDR3 is 11 amino acids. Germline CDR1 and CDR2: SGHDT and YYEEEE. Trimming pared 4 bases from V and 7 bases from J, leaving 9 bases between. The CDR3 DNA is TGTGCCAGCAGCCGCTCAGGGGAGCAGTACTTC. This sequence encodes CASSRSGEQYF.

The CDR3 reads CASSLAGGNNEQFF. The CDR3 coding sequence is TGTGCCAGCAGCTTGGCGGGAGGGAACAATGAGCAGTTCTTC. This chain joins TRBV5-4 and TRBJ2-1; 8 nucleotides align to TRBD2. The germline V gene has CDR1 SGHNT and CDR2 YYREEE (reference sequence). The CDR3 totals 14 residues. With 0 bases clipped from V and 5 bases from J, the junction kept 1 base outside the gene matches.

The genes are TRBV6-1 and TRBJ1-2; the D is unclear. The length of the CDR3 is 14 residues. The germline V gene has CDR1 MNHNS and CDR2 SASEGT. Trimming stripped 1 base from V and 6 bases from J, with 12 bases between. CDR3 coding DNA: TGTGCCAGCAGTGAAGATCGGGGTCGTAATGGCTACACCTTC. Translating gives CASSEDRGRNGYTF.

The chain links TRBV15 to TRBJ2-7; TRBD1 matches at 7 bases. There are 17 residues in the CDR3. Germline V gene sequence: CDR1 LNHNV, CDR2 YYDKDF (reference sequence). Losses at the gene ends were 1 base for V and 3 bases for J; bases not matched to a gene: 12. CDR3 sequence reads: CATSRAFQQGSNYEQYF. CDR3 nucleotides: TGTGCCACCAGCAGAGCCTTTCAACAGGGGTCTAACTACGAGCAGTACTTC.

J is TRBJ2-3 and V is TRBV19, with D unclear. Germline loops: CDR1 LNHDA, CDR2 SQIVND (reference sequence). Deletions cut 4 bases from V and 0 bases from J, with 14 bases between. The CDR3 length is 16 residues. The CDR3 protein is CASSRQEHTSTDTQYF. CDR3 sequence (DNA): TGTGCCAGTAGTAGGCAGGAACACACTAGCACAGATACGCAGTATTTT.

The chain links TRBV6-2 or TRBV6-3 to TRBJ1-1; D is possibly TRBD1 (6 bases). V was clipped by 2 bases and J by 0 bases, with 16 bases between them. Germline V gives CDR1 MNHEY, CDR2 SVGEGT. CDR3 length equals 17 residues. The CDR3 loop reads CASSYERQERMNTEAFF. CDR3 bases: TGTGCCAGCAGTTACGAAAGACAGGAAAGGATGAACACTGAAGCTTTCTTT.

This clone has just a few counts. The V and J genes are TRBV7-7 and TRBJ1-5, with TRBD1 matching 9 bases. Per germline, CDR1 SSHAT and CDR2 FNYEAQ (reference sequence). There are 16 residues in the CDR3. J gave up 7 bases and V 4 bases, and 11 bases lay outside the gene matches. CDR3 amino acids: CASSYVPQGANQPQHF. In nucleotides, the CDR3 is TGTGCCAGCAGCTACGTCCCACAGGGGGCGAACCAGCCCCAGCATTTT.

The chain joins TRBV7-9 to TRBJ2-1, with unresolved D. Germline loops: CDR1 SEHNR, CDR2 FQNEAQ (reference sequence). This CDR3 is built from 12 residues. DNA for the CDR3: TGTGCAGCGCTGACGCTATACAATGAGCAGTTCTTC. Its translation is CAALTLYNEQFF.

V is TRBV24-1 and J is TRBJ1-6; possibly TRBD1 for D (5 bases). V lost 3 bases, J lost 7 bases, and 6 bases lay in between. Germline assignment: CDR1 KGHDR and CDR2 SFDVKD. This CDR3 comprises 13 residues. CDR3 region: CATSDRQNSPLHF. The CDR3 coding sequence is TGTGCCACCAGTGATAGACAGAATTCACCCCTCCACTTT.

This clone was seen a few times. The chain is built from TRBV15 and TRBJ2-7, with 7 bases matching TRBD1. CDR1 is LNHNV and CDR2 is YYDKDF in the germline V gene (reference sequence). The CDR3 extends over 13 amino acids. V shed 3 bases, J shed 2 bases, and the junction held 1 base outside the gene matches. CDR3: CATSRTGTYEQYF. CDR3 in DNA: TGTGCCACCAGCAGGACAGGGACCTACGAGCAGTACTTC.

The chain joins TRBV18 to TRBJ1-1; D call uncertain. V lost 2 bases to trimming and J lost 3 bases, with 10 bases between them. The CDR3 covers 14 residues. CDR1 is KGHSH, CDR2 LQKENI, per germline. Written as DNA, the CDR3 is TGTGCCAGCTCACCAGAGAGCGGAGACACTGAAGCTTTCTTT. It encodes CASSPESGDTEAFF.

This sequence joins TRBV5-1 and TRBJ2-7; 9 nucleotides agree with TRBD1. Germline loops: CDR1 SGHRS, CDR2 YFSETQ. V was pared by 4 bases and J by 4 bases, with 6 bases of the junction left unmatched. The CDR3 length is 14 residues. DNA for the CDR3: TGCGCCAGCAGCCTATGGACAGGGGAATACGAGCAGTACTTC. Translating gives CASSLWTGEYEQYF.

The chain couples TRBV5-4 to TRBJ2-7; 7 nucleotides match TRBD1. CDR3 length: 16 residues. In germline, CDR1 is SGHNT, CDR2 YYREEE (reference sequence). Unmatched junction bases numbered 6, after V lost 0 bases and J lost 0 bases. The CDR3 DNA sequence: TGTGCCAGCAGCTTGGGAGGCAGGGGGAGCTCCTACGAGCAGTACTTC. This translates into CASSLGGRGSSYEQYF.

The rearrangement joins TRBV12-3 or TRBV12-4 to TRBJ2-2, with 7 bases matching TRBD2. The CDR3 extends over 13 amino acids. V shed 8 bases and J 4 bases; nucleotides not matched to a gene: 4. CDR3 loop: CASWGGFTGELFF. CDR3 coding DNA: TGTGCCAGCTGGGGGGGATTCACCGGGGAGCTGTTTTTT.

The chain combines TRBV11-2 with TRBJ1-5; 7 nucleotides align to TRBD1. The germline CDR1 and CDR2 sequences are SGHAT and FQNNGV. This CDR3 comprises 14 residues. Trimming at V came to 1 base and at J to 6 bases, leaving 3 bases not matched to a gene. CDR3 protein: CASSLGQGAQPQHF. Here the CDR3 DNA reads TGTGCCAGCAGCTTAGGACAGGGTGCTCAGCCCCAGCATTTT. The full variable domain, in which reference TRBV11-2 and TRBJ1-5 provide the parts outside the CDR3, is EAGVAQSPRYKIIEKRQSVAFWCNPISGHATLYWYQQILGQGPKLLIQFQNNGVVDDSQLPKDRFSAERLKGVDSTLKIQPAKLEDSAVYLCASSLGQGAQPQHFGDGTRLSIL.

The J gene is TRBJ1-4, the V gene TRBV6-6; D is ambiguous. CDR1 is MNHNY, CDR2 SVGAGI, per germline (reference sequence). CDR3 length: 15 residues. Trimming stripped 0 bases from V and 8 bases from J, with 13 bases between. The CDR3 spells CASSYSWGEGEKLFF. The CDR3 DNA follows: TGTGCCAGCAGTTACTCCTGGGGAGAAGGGGAAAAACTGTTTTTT.